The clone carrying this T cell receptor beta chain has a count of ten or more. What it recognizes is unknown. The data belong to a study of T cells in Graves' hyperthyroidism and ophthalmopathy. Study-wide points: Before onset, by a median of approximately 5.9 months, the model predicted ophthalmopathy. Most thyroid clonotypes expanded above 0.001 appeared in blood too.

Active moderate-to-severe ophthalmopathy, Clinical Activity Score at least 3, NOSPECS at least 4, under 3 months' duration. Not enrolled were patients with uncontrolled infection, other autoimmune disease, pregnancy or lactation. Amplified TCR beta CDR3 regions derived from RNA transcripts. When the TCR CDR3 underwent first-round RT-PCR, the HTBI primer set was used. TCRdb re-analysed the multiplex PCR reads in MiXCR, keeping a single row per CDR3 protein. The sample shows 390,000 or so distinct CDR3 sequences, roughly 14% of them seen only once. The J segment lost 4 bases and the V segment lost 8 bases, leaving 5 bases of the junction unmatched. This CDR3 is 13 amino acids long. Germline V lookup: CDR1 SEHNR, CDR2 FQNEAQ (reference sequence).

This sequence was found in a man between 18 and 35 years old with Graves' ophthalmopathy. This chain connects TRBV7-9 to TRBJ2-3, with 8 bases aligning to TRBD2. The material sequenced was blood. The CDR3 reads CASFREGADTQYF. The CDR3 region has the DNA TGTGCCAGCTTTCGGGAGGGAGCAGATACGCAGTATTTT.